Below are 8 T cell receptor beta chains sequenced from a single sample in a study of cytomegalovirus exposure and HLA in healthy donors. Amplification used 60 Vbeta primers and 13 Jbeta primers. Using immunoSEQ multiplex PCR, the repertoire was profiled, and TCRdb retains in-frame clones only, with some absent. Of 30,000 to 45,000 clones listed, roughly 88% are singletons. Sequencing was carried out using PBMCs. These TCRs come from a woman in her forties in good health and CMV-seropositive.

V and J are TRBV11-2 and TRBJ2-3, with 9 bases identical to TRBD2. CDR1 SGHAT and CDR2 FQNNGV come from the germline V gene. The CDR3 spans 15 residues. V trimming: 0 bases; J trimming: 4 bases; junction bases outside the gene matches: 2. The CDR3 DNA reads TGTGCCAGCAGCTTAGAACCTAGCGGGGCAGATACGCAGTATTTT. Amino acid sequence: CASSLEPSGADTQYF.

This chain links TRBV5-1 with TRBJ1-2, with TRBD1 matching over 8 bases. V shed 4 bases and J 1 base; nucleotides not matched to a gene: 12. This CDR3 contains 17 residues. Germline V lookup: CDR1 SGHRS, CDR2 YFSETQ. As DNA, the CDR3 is TGCGCCAGCAGCCCCGGGGCAGGGGGCTATTTTAACTATGGCTACACCTTC. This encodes CASSPGAGGYFNYGYTF.

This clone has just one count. This chain's CDR3 is CATSRDPRPGITSEQYF. CDR3 in DNA: TGTGCCACCAGCAGAGATCCTAGGCCAGGGATCACCTCCGAGCAGTACTTC. V gene TRBV15 combines with J gene TRBJ2-7, with D possibly matching TRBD1 (5 bases). Germline values: CDR1 LNHNV, CDR2 YYDKDF (reference sequence). V was trimmed by 0 bases and J by 6 bases, leaving 21 bases between them. This CDR3 contains 17 residues.

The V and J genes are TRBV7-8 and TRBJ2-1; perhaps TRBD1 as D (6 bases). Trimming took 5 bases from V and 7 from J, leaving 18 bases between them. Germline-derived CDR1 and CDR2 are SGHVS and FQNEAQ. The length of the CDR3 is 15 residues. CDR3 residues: CASSLQGISINEQFF. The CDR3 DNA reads TGTGCCAGCAGCCTACAGGGCATTTCGATAAATGAGCAGTTCTTC.

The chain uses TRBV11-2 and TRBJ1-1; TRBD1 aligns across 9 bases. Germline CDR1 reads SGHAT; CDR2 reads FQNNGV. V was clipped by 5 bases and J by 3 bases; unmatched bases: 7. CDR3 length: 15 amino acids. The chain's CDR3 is CASSLPTGGDTEAFF. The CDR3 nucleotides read TGTGCCAGCAGCCTACCGACAGGGGGTGACACTGAAGCTTTCTTT.

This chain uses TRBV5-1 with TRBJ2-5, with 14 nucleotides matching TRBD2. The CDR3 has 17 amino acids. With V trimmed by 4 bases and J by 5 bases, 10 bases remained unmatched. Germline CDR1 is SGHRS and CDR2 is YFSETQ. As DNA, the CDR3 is TGCGCCAGCAGCCTGATACCGGGACTAGCGGGGGTGGAGACCCAGTACTTC. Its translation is CASSLIPGLAGVETQYF.

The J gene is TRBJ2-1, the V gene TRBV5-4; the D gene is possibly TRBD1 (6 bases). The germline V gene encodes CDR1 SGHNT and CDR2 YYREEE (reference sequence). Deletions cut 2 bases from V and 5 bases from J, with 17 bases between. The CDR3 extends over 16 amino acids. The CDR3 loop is CASSFSLGDRNNEQFF. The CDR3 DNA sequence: TGTGCCAGCAGCTTTTCTTTGGGCGACAGGAACAATGAGCAGTTCTTC.

CDR3 region: CASSRDRGFLTDTQYF. CDR3 DNA: TGTGCCAGCAGCCGTGACAGGGGTTTTTTGACAGATACGCAGTATTTT. J is TRBJ2-3 and V is TRBV7-8; 8 bases are shared with TRBD1. Germline lookup yields CDR1 SGHVS and CDR2 FQNEAQ. Germline trimming cut 5 bases from V and 3 bases from J; bases unmatched to any gene: 10. This CDR3 contains 16 residues.